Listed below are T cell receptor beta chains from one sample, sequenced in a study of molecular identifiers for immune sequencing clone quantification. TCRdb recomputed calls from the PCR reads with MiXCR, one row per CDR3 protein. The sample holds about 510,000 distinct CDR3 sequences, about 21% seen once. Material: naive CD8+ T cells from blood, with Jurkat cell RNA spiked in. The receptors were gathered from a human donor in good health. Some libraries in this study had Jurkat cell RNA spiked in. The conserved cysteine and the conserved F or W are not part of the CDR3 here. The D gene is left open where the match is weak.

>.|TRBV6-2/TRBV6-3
ASETALDTEAF
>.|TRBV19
ASSVRTSVSYEQY
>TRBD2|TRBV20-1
SASRSSGVYNEQF
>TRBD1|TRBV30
ACTGGWAEQY
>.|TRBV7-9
ASSSTSGRGYEQY
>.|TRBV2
ASSERRASAGELF
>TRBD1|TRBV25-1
ASSRATGVIYNEQF
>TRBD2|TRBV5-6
ASSLLGSGGTDTQY
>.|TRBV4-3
ASSQDHTGLWADEQS
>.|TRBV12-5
ASGYRNQPQH
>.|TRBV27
ASTSLGENEQF
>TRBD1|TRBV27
ASSLSAGGYQPQH
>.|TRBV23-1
ASSHNRDRRLENYGYT
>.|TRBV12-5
ASGLTLEGQF
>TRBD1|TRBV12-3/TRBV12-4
ASSLREQGGTEAF
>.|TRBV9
ASSVGEISYEQY
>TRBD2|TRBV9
AGSSQTSGGRTDTQY
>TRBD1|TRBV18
ASSGQGSNEQY
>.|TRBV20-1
SARDWNQPQH
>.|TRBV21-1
ATAGRANVLT
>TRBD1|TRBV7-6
ASSYEPDRVETQY
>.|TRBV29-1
SLFGEGADTEAF
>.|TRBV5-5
ASSLTRSHQPQH
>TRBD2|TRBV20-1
SAEGLAANTGELF
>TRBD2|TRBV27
ATGAGGGYNEQF
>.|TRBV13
ASSLAVSTEAF
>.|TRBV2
ASTKWGQPQH
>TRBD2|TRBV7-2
ASTLRSSPGLAGLLQY
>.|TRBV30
AWVGGMNTEAF